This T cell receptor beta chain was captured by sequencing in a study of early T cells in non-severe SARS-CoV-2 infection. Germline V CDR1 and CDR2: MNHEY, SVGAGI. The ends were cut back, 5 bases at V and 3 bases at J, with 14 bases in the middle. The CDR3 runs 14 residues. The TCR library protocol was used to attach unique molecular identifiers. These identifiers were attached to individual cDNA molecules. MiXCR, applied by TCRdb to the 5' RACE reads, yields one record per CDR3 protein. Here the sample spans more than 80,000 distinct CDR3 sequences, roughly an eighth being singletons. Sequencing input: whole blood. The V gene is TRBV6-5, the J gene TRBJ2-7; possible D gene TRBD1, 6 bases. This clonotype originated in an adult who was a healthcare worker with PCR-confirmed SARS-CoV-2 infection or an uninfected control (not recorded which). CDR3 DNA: TGTGCCAGCAGTAAGACAGGTGAAATCTACGAGCAGTACTTC. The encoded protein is CASSKTGEIYEQYF.